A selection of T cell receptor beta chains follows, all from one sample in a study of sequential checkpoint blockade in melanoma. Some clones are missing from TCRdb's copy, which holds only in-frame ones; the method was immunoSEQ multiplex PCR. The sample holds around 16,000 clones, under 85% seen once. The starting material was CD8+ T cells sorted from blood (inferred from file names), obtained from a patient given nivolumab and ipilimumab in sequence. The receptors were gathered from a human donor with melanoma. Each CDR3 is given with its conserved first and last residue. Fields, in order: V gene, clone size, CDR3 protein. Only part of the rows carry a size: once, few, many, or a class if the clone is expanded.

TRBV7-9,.,CASSPDRGATNEKLFF
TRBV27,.,CASSLGIAGDTQYF
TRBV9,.,CASSGGGSVDTQYF
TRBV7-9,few,CASNQARGGADDTQYF
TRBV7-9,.,CASSPPGVLAKNIQYF
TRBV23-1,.,CASSLNRALTYEQYF
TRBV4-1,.,CASSQESRECYEQYF
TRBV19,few,CASTSSLAGFYEQYF
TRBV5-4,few,CASSLLSHSGNTIYF
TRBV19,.,CASSTGQGNEQYF
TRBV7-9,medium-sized,CASSPGQGGYTF
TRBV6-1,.,CASSDLAGGLTNEQYF
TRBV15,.,CATSSVWQGLTGELFF
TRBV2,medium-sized,CASSEWRGPDYGYTF
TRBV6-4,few,CASSDAPGTDTQYF
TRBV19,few,CASSMSGREQETQYF
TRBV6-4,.,CASSDPGQLGLAGYNEQFF
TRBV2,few,CASSDRSSGNTIYF
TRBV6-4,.,CASSGPSGGYNEQFF
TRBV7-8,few,CASSLGQSDSYEQYF
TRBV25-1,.,CASSVGQPYEQYF
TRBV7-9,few,CASSQSQTGGETQYF
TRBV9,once,CASSVGASGGSEQFF
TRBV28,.,CASRSLGGTGGTGELFF
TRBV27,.,CASSPTIRTGGPQETQYF
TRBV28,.,CASSVGATSYEQYF
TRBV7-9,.,CASSSRSSGPYNEQFF
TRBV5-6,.,CASSFGTGTSGANVLTF
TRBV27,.,CASSPLEVNTEAFF
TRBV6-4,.,CASSDSGQGSYNEQFF
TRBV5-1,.,CASSSEPGTTYEQYF
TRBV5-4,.,CASSLTTGTPYNEQFF
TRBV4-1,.,CASSHRGEGYEQYF